This T cell receptor beta chain emerged from a study of blood T cell repertoires in COVID-19. Whole-study context: Both acute and convalescent COVID-19 samples were obtained from the United States, Italy and Spain. The analysed material was cDNA or gDNA that came from T cells, B-cell-depleted T cells, or PBMCs.

Original data processing: Reference gene primer amplification gave nucleated cell count estimates. Assay used: immunoSEQ multiplex PCR; TCRdb lists only in-frame clones, some missing. D and trimming were read from the DNA, whereas the V and J calls and clone size are those reported in that table. The sample lists fewer than 200,000 clones, 88% occurring once. Germline V lookup: CDR1 MNHNY, CDR2 SVGAGI (reference sequence). This CDR3 is 14 amino acids long. V trimming: 5 bases; J trimming: 1 base; junction bases outside the gene matches: 4. This receptor was obtained from a man aged 55 to 70 with acute or convalescent COVID-19. The sequencing sample was made of peripheral blood. The chain has TRBV6-6 and TRBJ1-1; the match to TRBD1 covers 7 bases. The CDR3 nucleotides read TGTGCCAGCAGTAAGACAGGGTCGAACACTGAAGCTTTCTTT. Its protein product is CASSKTGSNTEAFF.